This note documents a single T cell receptor (beta chain) sequence. Its target is not known. This CDR3 comprises 13 residues. Germline V lookup: CDR1 MDHEN, CDR2 SYDVKM. The data belong to a study of CXCR3-negative and CXCR3-positive naive CD8 T cells. About the study: Per-library TRB read counts averaged about 1.5 +/- 0.3 million, adding up to 130 million to 150 million in total. General study findings and limits: CXCR3-negative and CXCR3-positive naive cells shared comparable TRBV-TRBJ usage, but memory cells did not. CXCR3-positive naive cells had TRB CDR3s that were more hydrophobic than CXCR3-negative naive cells had.

Every CD8+ T cell subset underwent triplicate sorting at a few hundred thousand cells apiece. In preparing the TRB cDNA libraries, 5' RACE with UMI labels was used. Reanalyzing the 5' RACE reads, TCRdb keeps one entry per CDR3 protein, without DNA. This table lists around 80,000 distinct CDR3 sequences. Sequencing was carried out using naive CXCR3+ CD8+ T cells from blood. Subset specified: CD45RO-CCR7+CD27+CD95- naive CD8+ T cells expressing CXCR3 (TNR3+). The receptor's source is a human donor in good health. Some clones in this sample may be carry-over from other donors' samples. The V call is TRBV28, the J call TRBJ2-1; the D call from TCRdb, TRBD1, cannot be confirmed without DNA. This CDR3 is CVSKGASYNEQFF.